The 5 T cell receptor beta chains listed next were all sequenced from one sample in a study of identical twins. MiXCR was run by TCRdb on the 5' RACE reads, yielding one entry per CDR3 protein. The table includes 1.5 million or so distinct CDR3 sequences, 25% to 35% detected once. Sequenced input: cord blood. These receptors came from a newborn girl in good health.

The rearrangement links TRBV27 to TRBJ2-7; maybe TRBD2 (6 bases). The CDR3 contains 14 residues. Germline V gene data show CDR1 as MNHEY and CDR2 as SMNVEV (reference sequence). V gave up 6 bases and J gave up 4 bases, with 16 bases separating them. The CDR3 DNA follows: TGTGCCAGCAGCCCGGGACTTAAATCATACGAGCAGTACTTC. Translation: CASSPGLKSYEQYF.

The chain joins TRBV28 to TRBJ2-7; 7 bases line up with TRBD1. This CDR3 has 15 amino acids. CDR1 and CDR2 from the germline V gene are MDHEN and SYDVKM. V lost 6 bases to trimming and J lost 6 bases; unmatched junction nucleotides: 14. CDR3 nucleotide sequence: TGTGCCAGCAGCCGTGACAGGGACCGTACCGTCGAGCAGTACTTC. It codes for CASSRDRDRTVEQYF.

Concerning this clonotype itself: This clone may be a read error of a much larger clone one base away. This chain uses TRBV28 with TRBJ1-2, with 12 bases that match TRBD1. Unmatched junction bases numbered 2, after V lost 5 bases and J lost 4 bases. The CDR3 has 14 residues. Germline lookup yields CDR1 MDHEN and CDR2 SYDVKM. In nucleotides, the CDR3 is TGTGCCAGCAGTGGGACAGGGGGCGCCTATGGCTACACCTTC. Translation gives CASSGTGGAYGYTF.

This clonotype was seen a few times. The V gene is TRBV6-5, the J gene TRBJ2-4; 9 bases map to TRBD1. The tail of the sequence fits TRBJ2-7 better, so the J call may be wrong. Germline lookup yields CDR1 MNHEY and CDR2 SVGAGI. CDR3 length: 14 residues. The CDR3 loop is CASSWGQGLYEQYF. Here the CDR3 DNA reads TGTGCCAGCAGTTGGGGACAGGGCCTCTACGAGCAGTACTTC.

V gene TRBV7-9 combines with J gene TRBJ2-7, with 12 bases lining up with TRBD2. The CDR3 runs to 17 residues. Germline V gene sequence: CDR1 SEHNR, CDR2 FQNEAQ (reference sequence). The ends lost 1 base at V and 7 bases at J; junction bases unmatched: 11. The CDR3 reads CASSLGLAGGKYNEQYF. The CDR3 DNA follows: TGTGCCAGCAGCTTAGGCCTAGCGGGAGGGAAATACAATGAGCAGTACTTC.